This record covers a single TCR beta chain. Germline V gene sequence: CDR1 LGHNA, CDR2 YNFKEQ. With V trimmed by 2 bases and J by 3 bases, 10 bases remained unmatched. This CDR3 is 16 amino acids long. Sequencing was performed with immunoSEQ multiplex PCR; in TCRdb, only in-frame clones are kept and a portion is missing. The sample contains 45,000 to 60,000 clones, around nine tenths of which appear only once. This record belongs to a study of OX40 agonist ivuxolimab in advanced cancers. J is TRBJ2-7 and V is TRBV4-2, with 7 bases identical to TRBD2. The source is an adult with an advanced solid tumor such as melanoma, head and neck, liver or kidney cancer. The sample consisted of CD4+ or CD8+ T cells sorted from blood, taken in a trial of the OX40 agonist ivuxolimab. The CDR3 here is CASSQPSLRGDYEQYF. In DNA, the CDR3 is TGTGCCAGCAGCCAACCCTCCCTACGGGGGGACTACGAGCAGTACTTC.